What follows are 15 T cell receptor beta chains derived from one specimen sequenced in a study of OX40 agonist ivuxolimab in advanced cancers. Profiling relied on immunoSEQ multiplex PCR, and the TCRdb table lists in-frame clones only, not all of them. The table lists 65,000 to 75,000 clones, about 85% of them singletons, with approximately 0.81% in the top ten. The input for sequencing was CD4+ or CD8+ T cells sorted from blood, taken in a trial of the OX40 agonist ivuxolimab. The origin of the receptors is an adult with an advanced solid tumor such as melanoma, head and neck, liver or kidney cancer.

In this sample, this clone turned up once. The chain joins TRBV10-3 to TRBJ2-7, with 7 bases that match TRBD1. This CDR3 contains 12 residues. After removal of 5 bases from V and 7 bases from J, the junction contained 5 bases not matched to a gene. Per germline, CDR1 ENHRY and CDR2 SYGVKD. DNA for the CDR3: TGTGCCATCAGTACGACAGGGTGGGAGCAGTACTTC. It encodes CAISTTGWEQYF.

V usage is TRBV19 and J usage is TRBJ1-2, with D possibly TRBD1 on 5 matching bases. The V gene's germline CDR1 is LNHDA and CDR2 SQIVND (reference sequence). CDR3 length equals 15 residues. Between the trimmed V and J ends, which lost 5 bases and 2 bases, there was a span of 15 bases. The CDR3, as DNA: TGTGCCAGTAGTCCCCCGGACATCAGGAACTATGGCTACACCTTC. This codes for CASSPPDIRNYGYTF.

Only one count was recorded for this clone. The gene calls are TRBV11-3 and TRBJ2-2, with D possibly being TRBD1 (5 bases). The germline V gene encodes CDR1 SGHNT and CDR2 YENEEA. The CDR3 has 15 amino acids. V lost 4 bases and J 3 bases, leaving 12 bases between the germline ends. Here the CDR3 reads CASSSIGADTGELFF. CDR3 nucleotides: TGTGCCAGCAGCTCGATAGGGGCGGACACCGGGGAGCTGTTTTTT.

The V call is TRBV28, the J call TRBJ2-7; D unresolved. Trimming stripped 8 bases from V and 0 bases from J, with 8 bases between. The CDR3 extends over 12 amino acids. Germline V gives CDR1 MDHEN, CDR2 SYDVKM. The CDR3 loop is CASSGASYEQYF. In DNA, the CDR3 is TGTGCCAGCTCAGGTGCCTCCTACGAGCAGTACTTC.

V is TRBV5-1 and J is TRBJ2-1; a weak D match, TRBD1 (6 bases). The CDR3 consists of 16 residues. Germline values: CDR1 SGHRS, CDR2 YFSETQ. Trimming left V 0 bases short and J 3 bases short, with 13 bases between. CDR3 protein: CASSLAPTGDYNEQFF. The CDR3 DNA reads TGCGCCAGCAGCTTGGCCCCGACAGGCGACTACAATGAGCAGTTCTTC.

The rearrangement joins TRBV6-5 to TRBJ1-6, with D hard to call. V was trimmed by 3 bases and J by 10 bases, leaving 10 bases between them. This CDR3 is built from 13 residues. The germline CDR1 and CDR2 sequences are MNHEY and SVGAGI. CDR3 residues: CASSYEGVSPLHF. CDR3 sequence (DNA): TGTGCCAGCAGTTATGAGGGAGTCTCACCCCTCCACTTT.

Only a few counts were recorded for this clone. The gene calls are TRBV7-9 and TRBJ2-1, with D perhaps matching TRBD2 (5 bases). The V end lost 8 bases, the J end lost 0 bases, and 11 bases lay between the germline ends. Germline values: CDR1 SEHNR, CDR2 FQNEAQ (reference sequence). CDR3 length: 14 residues. The CDR3 loop is CASVRASSYNEQFF. In DNA, the CDR3 is TGTGCCAGCGTGCGGGCGAGCTCCTACAATGAGCAGTTCTTC.

J is TRBJ2-5 and V is TRBV18, with 7 bases lining up with TRBD1. Losses at the gene ends were 0 bases for V and 4 bases for J; bases not matched to a gene: 17. This CDR3 spans 19 amino acids. Germline V gene lookup returns CDR1 KGHSH and CDR2 LQKENI. The CDR3 region has the DNA TGTGCCAGCTCACCACCACGGGGCGCTGAACAGGGGTCCGGAGAGACCCAGTACTTC. This gives the protein CASSPPRGAEQGSGETQYF. Complete variable domain (other parts from reference TRBV18 and TRBJ2-5): NAGVMQNPRHLVRRRGQEARLRCSPMKGHSHVYWYRQLPEEGLKFMVYLQKENIIDESGMPKERFSAEFPKEGPSILRIQQVVRGDSAAYFCASSPPRGAEQGSGETQYFGPGTRLLVL.

In the case of this clone: Distinct nucleotide sequences in the sample also encode this CDR3. The rearrangement links TRBV30 to TRBJ1-2; D is ambiguous. Germline V lookup: CDR1 GTSNPN, CDR2 SVGIG (reference sequence). The CDR3 contains 12 residues. Deletions cut 2 bases from V and 2 bases from J, with 6 bases between. The CDR3 here is CAWSIQNYGYTF. In DNA, the CDR3 is TGTGCCTGGAGTATACAGAACTATGGCTACACCTTC. The entire variable domain, with the rest obtained from reference TRBV30 and TRBJ1-2, is as follows: SQTIHQWPATLVQPVGSPLSLECTVEGTSNPNLYWYRQAAGRGLQLLFYSVGIGQISSEVPQNLSASRPQDRQFILSSKKLLLSDSGFYLCAWSIQNYGYTFGSGTRLTVV.

The chain employs TRBV5-6 and TRBJ1-2; D remains ambiguous. Germline values: CDR1 SGHDT, CDR2 YYEEEE. The CDR3 loop spans 12 amino acids. The V end lost 3 bases, the J end lost 4 bases, and 7 bases lay between the germline ends. The CDR3 here is CASSSAVYGYTF. CDR3 nucleotide sequence: TGTGCCAGCAGCTCAGCCGTCTATGGCTACACCTTC.

CDR3 region: CAITWDRSNSPLHF. The CDR3 DNA follows: TGTGCCATCACCTGGGACAGGTCGAATTCACCCCTCCACTTT. This chain joins TRBV10-3 and TRBJ1-6, with 8 bases lining up with TRBD1. The CDR3 runs 14 residues. V dropped 7 bases and J dropped 7; count of bases not matched to a gene: 6. CDR1 is ENHRY, CDR2 SYGVKD, per germline.

This clone was found once. The chain carries TRBV6-5 and TRBJ1-2; D possibly corresponds to TRBD1 (5 bases). Germline assignment: CDR1 MNHEY and CDR2 SVGAGI. This CDR3 has 13 residues. V was trimmed by 4 bases and J by 7 bases, leaving 13 bases between them. CDR3 region: CASSFQGGVGYTF. For the CDR3, the DNA is TGTGCCAGCAGTTTCCAGGGTGGAGTTGGCTACACCTTC.

The rearrangement uses TRBV28 and TRBJ1-2, with TRBD1 matching over 11 bases. CDR3 length equals 14 residues. CDR1 MDHEN and CDR2 SYDVKM come from the germline V gene. V shed 5 bases, J shed 7 bases, and the junction held 6 bases outside the gene matches. The CDR3 loop is CASSPGQGVSGYTF. CDR3 DNA sequence: TGTGCCAGCAGTCCGGGACAGGGGGTCAGTGGCTACACCTTC.

This clone was detected many times. The J gene is TRBJ1-5, the V gene TRBV19; D might be TRBD1 (5 bases). Trimming shortened V by 5 bases and J by 2 bases, and 10 bases separated the two germline ends. CDR1 LNHDA and CDR2 SQIVND come from the germline V gene (reference sequence). The CDR3 has 14 residues. In DNA, the CDR3 is TGTGCCAGTAGTCATCAACAGGGCAATCAGCCCCAGCATTTT. Its protein product is CASSHQQGNQPQHF.

This clone was seen a single time. The chain is built from TRBV19 and TRBJ2-1; TRBD1 agrees at 10 bases. Looked up from germline, CDR1 is LNHDA and CDR2 is SQIVND (reference sequence). The CDR3 is made up of 15 amino acids. Losses at the gene ends were 6 bases for V and 0 bases for J; bases not matched to a gene: 2. The CDR3: CASRGTGVSYNEQFF. The CDR3, as DNA: TGTGCCAGTAGGGGGACAGGGGTCTCCTACAATGAGCAGTTCTTC.